A single sample is the source of the 17 T cell receptor beta chains below, sequenced in a study of blood T cell repertoires in COVID-19. Generated by immunoSEQ multiplex PCR, the TCRdb table keeps only in-frame clones and is missing some. Found here are under 350,000 clones, under 90% of them singletons; the top ten hold 2% to 2.5%. Sequencing was done on a sample of peripheral blood. Every receptor here comes from a man aged 45-65 years with acute or convalescent COVID-19.

This rearrangement joins TRBV4-2 to TRBJ2-7; tentatively, D is TRBD1 (5 bases). Germline values: CDR1 LGHNA, CDR2 YNFKEQ. Trimming left V 6 bases short and J 3 bases short, with 18 bases between. CDR3 length: 15 residues. CDR3 loop: CASSPHRRTNYEQYF. The CDR3 DNA reads TGTGCCAGCAGTCCCCACCGGCGGACAAACTACGAGCAGTACTTC.

The V and J genes are TRBV28 and TRBJ1-1; 8 positions match TRBD1. The trim removed 3 bases at V and 0 bases at J, leaving 9 bases unmatched. Germline V gives CDR1 MDHEN, CDR2 SYDVKM. CDR3 length equals 17 residues. The CDR3 bases are TGTGCCAGCAGTTTCCCCACACAGGGGGTCATGAACACTGAAGCTTTCTTT. Its translation: CASSFPTQGVMNTEAFF.

V gene TRBV11-3 combines with J gene TRBJ2-1, with D tentatively TRBD2 (5 bases). Germline values: CDR1 SGHNT, CDR2 YENEEA. Trimming cost V 1 base and J 1 base, with 11 bases left between them. CDR3 length: 16 residues. The CDR3 reads CASSLGWTASYNEQFF. CDR3 in DNA: TGTGCCAGCAGCTTAGGGTGGACTGCTTCCTACAATGAGCAGTTCTTC.

The chain recombines TRBV7-9 with TRBJ1-3; 7 nucleotides agree with TRBD1. Losses at the gene ends were 0 bases for V and 5 bases for J; bases not matched to a gene: 1. Looked up from germline, CDR1 is SEHNR and CDR2 is FQNEAQ (reference sequence). The CDR3 spans 14 residues. The CDR3 sequence is CASSLAGGRNTIYF. The DNA for the CDR3 is TGTGCCAGCAGCTTAGCAGGGGGCCGAAACACCATATATTTT.

The chain is built from TRBV6-5 and TRBJ1-2, with 8 positions matching TRBD1. CDR1 and CDR2 from the germline V gene are MNHEY and SVGAGI. J lost 8 bases, V lost 0 bases, and 8 bases had no gene match. The CDR3 totals 15 residues. CDR3 protein: CASSYSSGGLDGYTF. CDR3 DNA: TGTGCCAGCAGTTACTCCTCAGGGGGCCTTGACGGCTACACCTTC.

The chain uses TRBV6-5 and TRBJ1-1; D gene uncertain. The germline V and J ends were trimmed by 5 bases and 3 bases, with 10 bases remaining between them. This CDR3 is 13 amino acids long. Germline V lookup: CDR1 MNHEY, CDR2 SVGAGI. The CDR3, as DNA: TGTGCCAGCAGTCTAAGAGCCTACACTGAAGCTTTCTTT. Protein product: CASSLRAYTEAFF.

A word on this clone: Compared with germline, one end of the junction differs, possibly owing to a read error. J is TRBJ2-4 and V is TRBV10-1, with TRBD2 as a possible D gene (5 bases). Per the germline V gene, CDR1 is WNHNN and CDR2 is SYGVQD (reference sequence). CDR3 length equals 12 residues. Here the CDR3 DNA reads TGCGCCAGCAGTGAGTCGGGCACGGGGTGGGACTTC. It specifies CASSESGTGWDF.

The chain uses TRBV18 and TRBJ2-7; TRBD2 matches 9 bases. V lost 6 bases, J lost 5 bases, and 14 bases stayed unmatched. This CDR3 region has 16 residues. CDR1 and CDR2 from the germline V gene are KGHSH and LQKENI. CDR3 nucleotides: TGTGCCAGCTCTCCTAGTTATGGCGGGGGGGGCCACGAGCAGTACTTC. It translates to CASSPSYGGGGHEQYF.

The V and J genes are TRBV11-3 and TRBJ2-2; 8 nucleotides agree with TRBD2. V lost 6 bases and J lost 6; bases outside the gene matches: 3. Looked up from germline, CDR1 is SGHNT and CDR2 is YENEEA. This CDR3 spans 13 amino acids. The CDR3 DNA reads as TGTGCCAGCAGTATCGGGGGGGCCGGGGAGCTGTTTTTT. It translates to CASSIGGAGELFF.

This sequence joins TRBV15 and TRBJ1-2; D unresolved. Trimming stripped 6 bases from V and 2 bases from J, with 4 bases between. The CDR3 spans 11 residues. Germline values: CDR1 LNHNV, CDR2 YYDKDF (reference sequence). Written as DNA, the CDR3 is TGTGCCACCAGGGAGAACTATGGCTACACCTTC. It encodes CATRENYGYTF.

V and J are TRBV27 and TRBJ1-2, with D possibly matching TRBD1 (5 bases). From germline, CDR1 is MNHEY and CDR2 SMNVEV (reference sequence). V was trimmed by 11 bases and J by 4 bases, leaving 14 bases between them. This CDR3 has 12 residues. The CDR3 loop reads CAPMGGSYGYTF. DNA for the CDR3: TGTGCCCCCATGGGGGGGTCCTATGGCTACACCTTC.

The V and J genes are TRBV6-2 or TRBV6-3 and TRBJ1-2; D gene ambiguous. Between the trimmed V and J ends, which lost 5 bases and 9 bases, there was a span of 22 bases. The length of the CDR3 is 15 residues. Looked up from germline, CDR1 is MNHEY and CDR2 is SVGEGT. The CDR3 nucleotides are TGTGCCAGCAGTGCATTCCGAGGGTCCAGGCCCAGCTACACCTTC. Translated: CASSAFRGSRPSYTF.

This chain joins TRBV6-4 and TRBJ1-6; 9 nucleotides line up with TRBD1. The J segment lost 7 bases and the V segment lost 3 bases, leaving 1 base of the junction unmatched. The CDR3 runs 14 residues. CDR1 and CDR2 (germline): MRHNA, SNTAGT. CDR3 residues: CASSEQGANSPLHF. The DNA of the CDR3 is TGTGCCAGCAGTGAACAGGGGGCGAATTCACCCCTCCACTTT.

This chain uses TRBV27 with TRBJ2-1; 9 bases match TRBD2. The V segment lost 4 bases and the J segment 2 bases; nucleotides outside the gene matches: 3. This CDR3 spans 15 amino acids. CDR1 and CDR2 from the germline V gene are MNHEY and SMNVEV (reference sequence). The CDR3 protein is CASSYIAGAYNEQFF. CDR3 in DNA: TGTGCCAGCAGTTACATAGCGGGGGCCTACAATGAGCAGTTCTTC.

The chain has TRBV5-1 and TRBJ2-7, with D tentatively TRBD2 (5 bases). The CDR3 loop spans 16 amino acids. V lost 0 bases and J lost 4, with 17 bases in between. Looked up from germline, CDR1 is SGHRS and CDR2 is YFSETQ. CDR3 sequence (DNA): TGCGCCAGCAGCTTGGCCGCAGGTGGAACGGGATACGAGCAGTACTTC. It translates to CASSLAAGGTGYEQYF.

J is TRBJ2-7 and V is TRBV10-3, with 9 nucleotides matching TRBD1. Per germline, CDR1 ENHRY and CDR2 SYGVKD. This CDR3 comprises 14 residues. Trimming removed 10 bases from V and 3 bases from J; junction bases left unmatched: 10. The CDR3: CATAPGQGIYEQYF. The CDR3 nucleotides are TGTGCCACCGCACCGGGACAGGGCATCTACGAGCAGTACTTC.

The chain links TRBV5-8 to TRBJ1-4; 7 bases fit TRBD1. Germline CDR1 reads SGHTS; CDR2 reads YDEGEE. V gave up 4 bases and J gave up 4 bases; unmatched junction bases: 7. The CDR3 is 15 residues long. CDR3 in amino acids: CASSLGTVYNEKLFF. The CDR3 coding sequence is TGTGCCAGCAGCCTAGGGACAGTTTATAATGAAAAACTGTTTTTT.